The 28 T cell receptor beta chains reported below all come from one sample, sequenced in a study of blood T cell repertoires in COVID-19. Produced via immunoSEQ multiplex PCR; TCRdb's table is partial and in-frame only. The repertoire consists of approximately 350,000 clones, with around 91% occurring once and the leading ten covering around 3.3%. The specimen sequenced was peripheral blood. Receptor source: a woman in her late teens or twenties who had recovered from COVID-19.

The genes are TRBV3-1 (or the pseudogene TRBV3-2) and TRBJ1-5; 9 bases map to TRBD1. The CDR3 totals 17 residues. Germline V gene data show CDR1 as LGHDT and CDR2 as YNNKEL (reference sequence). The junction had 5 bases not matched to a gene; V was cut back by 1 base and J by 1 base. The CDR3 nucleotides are TGTGCCAGCAGCCAAGCATACGGGACAGGGAGCAATCAGCCCCAGCATTTT. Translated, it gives CASSQAYGTGSNQPQHF.

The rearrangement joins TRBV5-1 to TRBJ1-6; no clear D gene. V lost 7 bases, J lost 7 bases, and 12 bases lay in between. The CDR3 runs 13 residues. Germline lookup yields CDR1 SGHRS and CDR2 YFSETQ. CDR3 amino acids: CASRLAGNSPLHF. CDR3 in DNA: TGCGCCAGCCGTTTAGCCGGGAATTCACCCCTCCACTTT.

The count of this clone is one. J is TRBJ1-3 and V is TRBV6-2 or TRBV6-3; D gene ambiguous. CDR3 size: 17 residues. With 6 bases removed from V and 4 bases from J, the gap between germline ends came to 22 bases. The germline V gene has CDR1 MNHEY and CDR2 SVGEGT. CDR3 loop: CASSRRETPFPGNTIYF. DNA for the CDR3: TGTGCCAGCAGCCGGAGGGAGACGCCATTCCCAGGAAACACCATATATTTT.

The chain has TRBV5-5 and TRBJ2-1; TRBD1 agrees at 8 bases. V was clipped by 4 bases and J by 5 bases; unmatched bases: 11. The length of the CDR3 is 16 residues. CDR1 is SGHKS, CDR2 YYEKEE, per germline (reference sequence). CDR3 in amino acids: CASSGNRGVWDNEQFF. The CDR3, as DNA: TGTGCCAGCAGCGGAAACAGGGGGGTTTGGGACAATGAGCAGTTCTTC.

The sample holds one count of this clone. CDR3 residues: CASSFELSTDTQYF. The CDR3 region has the DNA TGTGCCAGCAGCTTCGAACTAAGCACAGATACGCAGTATTTT. The V call is TRBV5-8, the J call TRBJ2-3; the D is unclear. CDR1 is SGHTS, CDR2 YDEGEE, per germline. V was shortened by 2 bases and J by 0 bases, with 7 bases between the two germline ends. The CDR3 totals 14 residues.

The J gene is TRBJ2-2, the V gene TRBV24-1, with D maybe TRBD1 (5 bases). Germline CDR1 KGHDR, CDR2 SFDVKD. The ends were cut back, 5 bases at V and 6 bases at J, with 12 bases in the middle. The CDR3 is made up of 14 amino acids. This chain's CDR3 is CATSARVGAGELFF. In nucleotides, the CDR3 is TGTGCCACCAGTGCCAGGGTAGGAGCCGGGGAGCTGTTTTTT.

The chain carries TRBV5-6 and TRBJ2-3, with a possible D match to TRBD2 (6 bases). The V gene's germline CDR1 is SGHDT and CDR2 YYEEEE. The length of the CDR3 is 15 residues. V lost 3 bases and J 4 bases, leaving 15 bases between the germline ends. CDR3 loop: CASSYGTSAADTQYF. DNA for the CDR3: TGTGCCAGCAGCTACGGGACTTCTGCGGCAGATACGCAGTATTTT.

CDR3 amino acids: CASSPPYYEQYV. The CDR3 DNA sequence: TGTGCCAGCTCACCACCTTACTACGAGCAGTACGTC. The chain recombines TRBV18 with TRBJ2-7, with D unresolved. The length of the CDR3 is 12 residues. Germline-derived CDR1 and CDR2 are KGHSH and LQKENI. Trimming removed 0 bases at V and 3 bases at J, with 3 bases between.

The CDR3 reads CASSAGTSGTYEQYV. The CDR3 DNA follows: TGTGCCAGCAGCGCCGGGACTAGCGGAACCTACGAGCAGTACGTC. The V call is TRBV5-7, the J call TRBJ2-7, with 11 bases lining up with TRBD2. TRBV5-7 is reported as an ORF; its role is uncertain. The CDR3 contains 15 residues. V gave up 4 bases and J gave up 2 bases; unmatched junction bases: 5.

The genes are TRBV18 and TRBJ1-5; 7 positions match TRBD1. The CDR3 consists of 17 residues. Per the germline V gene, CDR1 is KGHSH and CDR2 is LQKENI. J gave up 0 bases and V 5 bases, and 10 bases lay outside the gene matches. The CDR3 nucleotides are TGTGCCAGCTCAGCCGGGACAGCGCTTTATAGCAATCAGCCCCAGCATTTT. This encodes CASSAGTALYSNQPQHF.

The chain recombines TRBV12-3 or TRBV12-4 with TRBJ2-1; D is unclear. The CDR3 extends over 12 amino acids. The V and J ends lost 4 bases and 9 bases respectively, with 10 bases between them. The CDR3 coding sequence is TGTGCCAGCAGTTCTCCTTCGGGTGAGCAGTTCTTC. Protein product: CASSSPSGEQFF.

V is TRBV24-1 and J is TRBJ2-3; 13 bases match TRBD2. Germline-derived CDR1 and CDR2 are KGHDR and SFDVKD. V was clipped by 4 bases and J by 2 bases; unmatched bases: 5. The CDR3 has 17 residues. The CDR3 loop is CATSDWTSGSTTDTQYF. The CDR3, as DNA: TGTGCCACCAGTGACTGGACTAGCGGGAGTACCACAGATACGCAGTATTTT.

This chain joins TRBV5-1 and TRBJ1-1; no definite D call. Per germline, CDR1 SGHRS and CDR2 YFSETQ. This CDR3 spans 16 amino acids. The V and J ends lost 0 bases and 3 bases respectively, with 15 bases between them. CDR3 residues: CASSLENGMEYTEAFF. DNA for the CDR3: TGCGCCAGCAGCTTGGAAAACGGGATGGAGTACACTGAAGCTTTCTTT. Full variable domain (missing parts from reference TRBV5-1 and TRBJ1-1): KAGVTQTPRYLIKTRGQQVTLSCSPISGHRSVSWYQQTPGQGLQFLFEYFSETQRNKGNFPGRFSGRQFSNSRSEMNVSTLELGDSALYLCASSLENGMEYTEAFFGQGTRLTVV.

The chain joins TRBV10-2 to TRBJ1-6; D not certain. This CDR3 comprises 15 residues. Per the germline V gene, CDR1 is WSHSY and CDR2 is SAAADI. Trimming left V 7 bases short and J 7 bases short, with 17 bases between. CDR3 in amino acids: CASNPRRGQNSPLHF. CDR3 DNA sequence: TGCGCCAGCAACCCAAGGAGAGGGCAGAATTCACCCCTCCACTTT.

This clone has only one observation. The CDR3 sequence: CASSQEGRAGRSDEQFF. The CDR3 DNA is TGTGCCAGCAGCCAAGAGGGTCGAGCGGGAAGATCGGATGAGCAGTTCTTC. The rearrangement uses TRBV3-1 (or the pseudogene TRBV3-2) and TRBJ2-1, with TRBD2 matching over 7 bases. Per germline, CDR1 LGHDT and CDR2 YNNKEL (reference sequence). CDR3 size: 17 residues. V dropped 0 bases and J dropped 8; count of bases not matched to a gene: 13.

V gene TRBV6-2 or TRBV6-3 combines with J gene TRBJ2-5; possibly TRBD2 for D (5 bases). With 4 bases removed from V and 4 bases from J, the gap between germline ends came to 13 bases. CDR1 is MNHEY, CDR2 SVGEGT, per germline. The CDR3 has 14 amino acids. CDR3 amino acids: CASSWTQLLETQYF. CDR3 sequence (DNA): TGTGCCAGCAGTTGGACTCAACTCTTAGAGACCCAGTACTTC.

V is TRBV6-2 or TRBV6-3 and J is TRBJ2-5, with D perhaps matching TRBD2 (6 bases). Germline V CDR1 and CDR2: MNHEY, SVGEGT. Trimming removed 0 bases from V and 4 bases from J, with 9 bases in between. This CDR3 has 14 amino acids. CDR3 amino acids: CASSYSVGGETQYF. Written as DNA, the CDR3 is TGTGCCAGCAGTTACTCAGTGGGAGGAGAGACCCAGTACTTC.

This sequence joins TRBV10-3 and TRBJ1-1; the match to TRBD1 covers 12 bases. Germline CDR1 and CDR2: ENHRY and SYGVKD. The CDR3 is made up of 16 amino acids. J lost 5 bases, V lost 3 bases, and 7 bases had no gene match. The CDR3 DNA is TGTGCCATCAGTGACGGGACAGGGGGCGCGAGAACTGAAGCTTTCTTT. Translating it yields CAISDGTGGARTEAFF.

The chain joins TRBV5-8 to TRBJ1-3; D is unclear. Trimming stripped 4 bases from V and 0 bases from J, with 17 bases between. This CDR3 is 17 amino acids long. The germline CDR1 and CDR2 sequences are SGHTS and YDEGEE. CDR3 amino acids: CASSRRTGVSSGNTIYF. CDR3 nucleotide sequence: TGTGCCAGCAGCCGGAGGACCGGGGTGAGCTCTGGAAACACCATATATTTT.

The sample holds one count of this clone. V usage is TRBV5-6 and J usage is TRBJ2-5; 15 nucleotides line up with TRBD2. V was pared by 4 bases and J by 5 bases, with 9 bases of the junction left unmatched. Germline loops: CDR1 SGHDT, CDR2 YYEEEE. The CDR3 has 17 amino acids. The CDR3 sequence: CASSEPGLAGGLETQYF. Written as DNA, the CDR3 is TGTGCCAGCAGCGAGCCGGGACTAGCGGGAGGCTTGGAGACCCAGTACTTC.

In DNA form, the CDR3 reads TGTGCCAGCAGCCAAGTCGATCGGGGTGGGGAGCAGTACGTC. Encoded protein: CASSQVDRGGEQYV. V usage is TRBV3-1 (or the pseudogene TRBV3-2) and J usage is TRBJ2-7, with D possibly TRBD2 on 5 matching bases. The germline CDR1 and CDR2 sequences are LGHDT and YNNKEL (reference sequence). The V end lost 1 base, the J end lost 7 bases, and 14 bases lay between the germline ends. The CDR3 covers 14 residues.

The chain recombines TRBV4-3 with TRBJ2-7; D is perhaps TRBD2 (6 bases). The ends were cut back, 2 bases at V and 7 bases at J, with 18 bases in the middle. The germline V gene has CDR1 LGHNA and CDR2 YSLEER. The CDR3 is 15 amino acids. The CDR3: CASSQTGLMLGEQYV. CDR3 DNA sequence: TGCGCCAGCAGCCAAACGGGACTGATGCTGGGGGAGCAGTACGTC.

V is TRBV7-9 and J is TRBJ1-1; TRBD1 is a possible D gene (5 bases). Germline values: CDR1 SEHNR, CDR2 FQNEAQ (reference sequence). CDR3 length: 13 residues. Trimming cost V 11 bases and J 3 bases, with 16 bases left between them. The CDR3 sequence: CAGTDRGDTEAFF. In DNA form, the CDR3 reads TGTGCCGGAACAGACCGGGGGGACACTGAAGCTTTCTTT.

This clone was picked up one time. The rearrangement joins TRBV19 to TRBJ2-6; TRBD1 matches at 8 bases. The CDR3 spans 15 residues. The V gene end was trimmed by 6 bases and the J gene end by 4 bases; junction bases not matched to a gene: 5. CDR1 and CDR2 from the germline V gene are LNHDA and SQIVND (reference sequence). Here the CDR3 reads CASSHQGAGANVLTF. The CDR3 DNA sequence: TGTGCCAGTAGCCACCAGGGGGCCGGGGCCAACGTCCTGACTTTC.

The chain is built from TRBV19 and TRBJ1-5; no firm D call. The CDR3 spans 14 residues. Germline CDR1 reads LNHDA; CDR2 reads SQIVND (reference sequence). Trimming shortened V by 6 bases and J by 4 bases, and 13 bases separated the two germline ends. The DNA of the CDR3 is TGTGCCAGTAGCCTTCGGGGTGGGAATCAGCCCCAGCATTTT. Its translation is CASSLRGGNQPQHF.

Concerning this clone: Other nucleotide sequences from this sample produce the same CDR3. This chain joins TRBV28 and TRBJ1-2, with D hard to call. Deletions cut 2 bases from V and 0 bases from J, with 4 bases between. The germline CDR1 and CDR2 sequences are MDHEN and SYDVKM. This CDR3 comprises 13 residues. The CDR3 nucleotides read TGTGCCAGCAGTTTAACAGCTAACTATGGCTACACCTTC. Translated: CASSLTANYGYTF.

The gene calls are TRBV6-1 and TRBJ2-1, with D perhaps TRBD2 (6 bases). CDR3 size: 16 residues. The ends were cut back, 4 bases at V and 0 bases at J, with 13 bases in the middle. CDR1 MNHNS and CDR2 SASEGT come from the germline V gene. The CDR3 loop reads CASSGGLPSSYNEQFF. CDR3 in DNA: TGTGCCAGCAGTGGGGGACTCCCGAGCTCCTACAATGAGCAGTTCTTC.

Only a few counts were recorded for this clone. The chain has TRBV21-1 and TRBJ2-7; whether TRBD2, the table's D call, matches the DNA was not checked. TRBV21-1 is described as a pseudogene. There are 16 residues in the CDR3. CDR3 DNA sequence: TGTGCCAGCAGGCGTAATGTAAAGCGGGAGGACTACGAGCAGTACGTC. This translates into CASRRNVKREDYEQYV.